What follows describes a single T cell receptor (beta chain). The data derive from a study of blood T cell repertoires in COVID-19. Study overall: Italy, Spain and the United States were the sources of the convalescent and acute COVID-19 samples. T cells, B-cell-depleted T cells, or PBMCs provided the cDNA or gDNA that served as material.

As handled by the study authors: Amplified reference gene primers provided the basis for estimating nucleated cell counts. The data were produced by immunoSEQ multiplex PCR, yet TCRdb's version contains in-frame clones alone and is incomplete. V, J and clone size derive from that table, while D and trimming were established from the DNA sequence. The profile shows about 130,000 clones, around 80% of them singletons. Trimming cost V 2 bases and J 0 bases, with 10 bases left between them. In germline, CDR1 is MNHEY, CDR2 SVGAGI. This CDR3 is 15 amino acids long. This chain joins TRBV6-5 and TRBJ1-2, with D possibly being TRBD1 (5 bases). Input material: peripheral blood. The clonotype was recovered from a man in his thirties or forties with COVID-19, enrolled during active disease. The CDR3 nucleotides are TGTGCCAGCAGTTACGCGGCCAGGGCTAACTATGGCTACACCTTC. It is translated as CASSYAARANYGYTF.